Here is one T cell receptor (beta chain) with its context. CDR1 and CDR2 (germline): SGHRS, YFSETQ. The V gene lost 4 bases and the J gene lost 0 bases, with 13 bases spanning the gap. This CDR3 comprises 16 residues. Profiling relied on immunoSEQ multiplex PCR, and the TCRdb table lists in-frame clones only, not all of them. Here the sample spans about 2 million clones, 85% to 95% being singletons. This record comes from a study of shared clonotypes between healthy human individuals. This receptor was taken from a man aged 18 to 30 in good health. The chain links TRBV5-1 to TRBJ1-4; D not resolved. The specimen sequenced was naive CD4+ T cells sorted from blood. Indicated subset: CD45RA+ positively selected. The CDR3 here is CASSPGRPATNEKLFF. For the CDR3, the DNA is TGCGCCAGCAGCCCGGGGAGGCCCGCAACTAATGAAAAACTGTTTTTT.